The clone carrying this T cell receptor (beta chain) was picked up a small number of times. Its target is unknown. Looked up from germline, CDR1 is MNHEY and CDR2 is SVGAGI. The CDR3 is made up of 13 amino acids. Deletions cut 2 bases from V and 3 bases from J, with 8 bases between. This record belongs to a study of cytomegalovirus exposure and HLA in healthy donors. Looking at the study overall: Caucasian-associated ancestry cluster membership applied to about 80% of approximately 400 genotyped donors.

The PCR made use of 60 Vbeta and 13 Jbeta primers. Profiled with immunoSEQ multiplex PCR; TCRdb holds only in-frame clones, not every one. The sample includes about 140,000 clones, just under 85% of them seen just once. Overall study results and limits: Sequencing had likely introduced a cluster of highly shared sequence variants as an artifact.

The source is a man aged 35-49 years in good health and CMV-seropositive. Sequencing used PBMCs. This chain links TRBV6-5 with TRBJ2-7; possible D gene TRBD1, 6 bases. The CDR3 region has the DNA TGTGCCAGCAGTTACGAGGGGGACTACGAGCAGTACTTC. Translating it yields CASSYEGDYEQYF.